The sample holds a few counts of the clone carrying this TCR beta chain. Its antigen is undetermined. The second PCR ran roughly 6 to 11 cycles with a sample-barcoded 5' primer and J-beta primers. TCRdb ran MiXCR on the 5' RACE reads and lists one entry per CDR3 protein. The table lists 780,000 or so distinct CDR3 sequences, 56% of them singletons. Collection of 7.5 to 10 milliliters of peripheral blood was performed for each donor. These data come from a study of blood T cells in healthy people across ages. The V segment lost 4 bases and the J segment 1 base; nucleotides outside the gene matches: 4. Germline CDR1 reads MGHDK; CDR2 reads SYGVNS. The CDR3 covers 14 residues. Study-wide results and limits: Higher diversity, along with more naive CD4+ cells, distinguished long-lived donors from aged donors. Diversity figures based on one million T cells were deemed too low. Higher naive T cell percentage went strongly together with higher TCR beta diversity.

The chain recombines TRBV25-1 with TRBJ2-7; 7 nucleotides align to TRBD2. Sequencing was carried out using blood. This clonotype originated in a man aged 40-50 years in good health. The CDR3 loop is CASSAPSGSYEQYF. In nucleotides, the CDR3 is TGTGCCAGCAGTGCACCTAGCGGTTCCTACGAGCAGTACTTC.